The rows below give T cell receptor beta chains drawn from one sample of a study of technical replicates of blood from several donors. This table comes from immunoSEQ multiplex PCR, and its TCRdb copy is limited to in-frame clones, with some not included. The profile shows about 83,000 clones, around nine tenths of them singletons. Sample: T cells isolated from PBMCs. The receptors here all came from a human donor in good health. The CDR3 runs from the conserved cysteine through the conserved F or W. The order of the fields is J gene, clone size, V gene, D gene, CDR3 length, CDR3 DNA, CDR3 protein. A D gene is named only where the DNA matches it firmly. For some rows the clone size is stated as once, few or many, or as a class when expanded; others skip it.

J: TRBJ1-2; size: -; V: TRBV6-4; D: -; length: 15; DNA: TGTGCCAGCAGTGACCCCGATAACAGCAACTATGGCTACACCTTC; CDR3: CASSDPDNSNYGYTF
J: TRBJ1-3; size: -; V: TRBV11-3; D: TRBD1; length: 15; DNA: TGTGCCAGCACCCTGAAGGGGGCGATTGGAAACACCATATATTTT; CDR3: CASTLKGAIGNTIYF
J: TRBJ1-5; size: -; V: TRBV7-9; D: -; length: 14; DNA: TGTGCCAGCAGCCCCGGGGGGGTAGGGCAGCCCCAGCATTTT; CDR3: CASSPGGVGQPQHF
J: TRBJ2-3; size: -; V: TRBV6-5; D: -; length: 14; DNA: TGTGCCAGCAGTGGCGGACAAAGCACAGATACGCAGTATTTT; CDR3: CASSGGQSTDTQYF
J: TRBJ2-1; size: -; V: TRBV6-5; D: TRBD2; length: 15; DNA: TGTGCCAGCAGGCCCCTAGCGGGGAACTACAATGAGCAGTTCTTC; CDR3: CASRPLAGNYNEQFF
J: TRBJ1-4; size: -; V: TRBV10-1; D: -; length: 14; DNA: TGCGCCAGCAGTGAGTCGACGGGGAATGAAAAACTGTTTTTT; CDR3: CASSESTGNEKLFF
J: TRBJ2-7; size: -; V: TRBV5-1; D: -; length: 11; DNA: TGCGCCAGCAGACGAGACTACGAGCAGTACTTC; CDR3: CASRRDYEQYF
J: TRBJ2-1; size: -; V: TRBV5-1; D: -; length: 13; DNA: TGCGCCAGCAGCGCTGGCCAGGACAATGAGCAGTTCTTC; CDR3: CASSAGQDNEQFF
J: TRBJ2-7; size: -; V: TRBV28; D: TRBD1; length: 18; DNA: TGTGCCAGCAGTGATGTGGGCGGTGGACAGGGGCGGACCTACGAGCAGTACTTC; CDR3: CASSDVGGGQGRTYEQYF
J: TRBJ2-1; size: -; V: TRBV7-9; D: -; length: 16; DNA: TGTGCCAGCAGCTTAGTATTTTCTGGGGCGGACAATGAGCAGTTCTTC; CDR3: CASSLVFSGADNEQFF
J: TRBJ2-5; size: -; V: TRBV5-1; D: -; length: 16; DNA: TGCGCCAGCAGCTCCTCGGGGAAACTGGGCCAAGAGACCCAGTACTTC; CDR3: CASSSSGKLGQETQYF
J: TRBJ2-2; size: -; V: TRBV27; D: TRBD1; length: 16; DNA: TGTGCCAGCAGTGCCGGGACAGGGGGCGCTTATGGGGAGCTGTTTTTT; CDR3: CASSAGTGGAYGELFF
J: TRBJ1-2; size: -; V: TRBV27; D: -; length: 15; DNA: TGTGCCAGCAGTTTAACGGGAAGGGGGAACTATGGCTACACCTTC; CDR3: CASSLTGRGNYGYTF
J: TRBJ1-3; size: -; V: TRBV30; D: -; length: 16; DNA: TGTGCCGTCCCGCGCGTTGGGGGGGCTTTTGGAAACACCATATATTTT; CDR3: CAVPRVGGAFGNTIYF
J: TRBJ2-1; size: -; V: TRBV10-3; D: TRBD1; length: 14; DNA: TGTGCCATCGTCCGGGACAGTCGACGCAATGAGCAGTTCTTC; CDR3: CAIVRDSRRNEQFF
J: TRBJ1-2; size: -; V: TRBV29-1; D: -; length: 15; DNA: TGCAGCGTTGAAGAGTGGGCAGGGGTTAACTATGGCTACACCTTC; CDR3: CSVEEWAGVNYGYTF
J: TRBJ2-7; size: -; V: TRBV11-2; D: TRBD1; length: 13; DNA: TGTGCCAGCAACCTGGACAGGGGGCTCGAGCAGTACTTC; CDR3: CASNLDRGLEQYF
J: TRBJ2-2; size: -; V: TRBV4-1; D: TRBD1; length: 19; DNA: TGCGCCAGCAGCCAAGCCAGAACGGGACAGGAGATCGCCACCGGGGAGCTGTTTTTT; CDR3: CASSQARTGQEIATGELFF
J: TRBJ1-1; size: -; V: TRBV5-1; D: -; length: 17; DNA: TGCGCCAGCAGCCGACTTCCTGCGTTTAAGGGAGACACTGAAGCTTTCTTT; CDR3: CASSRLPAFKGDTEAFF
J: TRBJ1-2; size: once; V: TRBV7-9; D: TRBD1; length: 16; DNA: TGTGCCAGCAACCCTTCTGCACCCGGGACAGGGAATGGCTACACCTTC; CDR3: CASNPSAPGTGNGYTF
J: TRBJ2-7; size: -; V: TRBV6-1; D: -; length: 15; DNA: TGTGCCAGCAGTGAAGTCTTCCTATCCCGATACGAGCAGTACTTC; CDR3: CASSEVFLSRYEQYF
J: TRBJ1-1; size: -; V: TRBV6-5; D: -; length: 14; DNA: TGTGCCAGCAGTTCCCTCCCTGGAGACACTGAAGCTTTCTTT; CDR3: CASSSLPGDTEAFF
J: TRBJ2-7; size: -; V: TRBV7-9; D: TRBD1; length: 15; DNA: TGTGCCAGCAGCCCACTCTCCGGGACAGGTTACGAGCAGTACTTC; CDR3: CASSPLSGTGYEQYF
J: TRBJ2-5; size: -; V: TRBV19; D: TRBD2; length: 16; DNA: TGTGCCAGTAGGTCCCTAGCGGGGGAGCTCGGGGAGACCCAGTACTTC; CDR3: CASRSLAGELGETQYF
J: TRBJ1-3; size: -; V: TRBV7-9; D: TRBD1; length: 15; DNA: TGTGCCAGCAGCGAGACAGGGAGAACTGGAAACACCATATATTTT; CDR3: CASSETGRTGNTIYF
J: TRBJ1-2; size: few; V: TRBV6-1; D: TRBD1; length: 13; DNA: TGTGCCAGCATATCGACAGGGACCTATGGCTACACCTTC; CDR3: CASISTGTYGYTF
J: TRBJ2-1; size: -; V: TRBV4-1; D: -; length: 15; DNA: TGCGCCAGCAGCCAGGCGACGAGGGATTACAATGAGCAGTTCTTC; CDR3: CASSQATRDYNEQFF
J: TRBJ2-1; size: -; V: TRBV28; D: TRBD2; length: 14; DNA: TGTGCCAGCAGAACCGGGACTAGCGGCAATGAGCAGTTCTTC; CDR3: CASRTGTSGNEQFF
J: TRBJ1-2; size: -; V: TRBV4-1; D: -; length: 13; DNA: TGCGCCAGCAGCCAAATTCCCCACAGGGGCTACACCTTC; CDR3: CASSQIPHRGYTF
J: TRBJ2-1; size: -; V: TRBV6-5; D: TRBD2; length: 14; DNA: TGTGCCAGTTCGACTAGCGGGAGGTACAATGAGCAGTTCTTC; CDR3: CASSTSGRYNEQFF
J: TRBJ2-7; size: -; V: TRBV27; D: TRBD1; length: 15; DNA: TGTGCCAGCAGTTTATATGGGACAGGGACCTACGAGCAGTACTTC; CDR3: CASSLYGTGTYEQYF
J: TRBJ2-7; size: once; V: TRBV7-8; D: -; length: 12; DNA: TGTGCCAGCAGCTCAAGACGAGGCGAGCAGTACTTC; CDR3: CASSSRRGEQYF
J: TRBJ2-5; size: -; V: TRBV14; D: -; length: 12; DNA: TGTGCCAGCAGCCAAGATAGAGTTACCCAGTACTTC; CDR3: CASSQDRVTQYF
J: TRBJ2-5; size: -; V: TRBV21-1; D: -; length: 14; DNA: TGTGCCAGCAGCAAAGGCGGGGGGGCAGAGACCCAGTACTTC; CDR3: CASSKGGGAETQYF
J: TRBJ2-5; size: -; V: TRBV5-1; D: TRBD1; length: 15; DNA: TGCGCCAGCAGCTCCTCACAGGGGTACCAAGAGACCCAGTACTTC; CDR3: CASSSSQGYQETQYF
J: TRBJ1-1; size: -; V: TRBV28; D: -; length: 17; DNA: TGTGCCAGCAGAGAGGGCAGTGGCCCAGAGCAAGGAACTGAAGCTTTCTTT; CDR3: CASREGSGPEQGTEAFF
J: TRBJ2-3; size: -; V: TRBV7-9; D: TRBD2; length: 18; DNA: TGTGCCAGCAGCCCACGGGGACTAGCGGGTCTGAGCACAGATACGCAGTATTTT; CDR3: CASSPRGLAGLSTDTQYF
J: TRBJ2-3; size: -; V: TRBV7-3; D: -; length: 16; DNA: TGTGCCAGCAGCAAAGACCCCTCCGGGGGAATCTTTGGGCAGTATTTT; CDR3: CASSKDPSGGIFGQYF
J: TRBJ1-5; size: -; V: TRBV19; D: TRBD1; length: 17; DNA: TGTGCCAGTAGTTTAACACTTGACAGGGCTGAAAATCAGCCCCAGCATTTT; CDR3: CASSLTLDRAENQPQHF
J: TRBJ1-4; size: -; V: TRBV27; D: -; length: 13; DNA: TGTGCCAGCAAGAGGGAAACACATGAAAAACTGTTTTTT; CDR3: CASKRETHEKLFF
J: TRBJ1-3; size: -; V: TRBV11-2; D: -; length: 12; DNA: TGTGCCAGCAGCTTAGGAGGCAACACCATATATTTT; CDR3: CASSLGGNTIYF
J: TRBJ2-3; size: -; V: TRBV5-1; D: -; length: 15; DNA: TGCGCCAGCAGCTTAGAAGATACTAGCACAGATACGCAGTATTTT; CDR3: CASSLEDTSTDTQYF
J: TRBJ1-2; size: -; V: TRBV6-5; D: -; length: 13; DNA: TGTGCCAGCAGTTACGAGAGGACTTATGGCTACACCTTC; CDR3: CASSYERTYGYTF
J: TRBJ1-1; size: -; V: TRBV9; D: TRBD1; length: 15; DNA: TGTGCCAGCAGTAACGCCCAGGACAGGGGTACTGAAGCTTTCTTT; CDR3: CASSNAQDRGTEAFF
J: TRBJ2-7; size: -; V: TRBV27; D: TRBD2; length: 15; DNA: TGTGCCAGCAGTTCTCCGGGACTAGCGGGATTGGAGCAGTACTTC; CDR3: CASSSPGLAGLEQYF
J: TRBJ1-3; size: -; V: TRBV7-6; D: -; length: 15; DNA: TGTGCCAGCAGCTTTTCACAGTTGGCTGGAAACACCATATATTTT; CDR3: CASSFSQLAGNTIYF
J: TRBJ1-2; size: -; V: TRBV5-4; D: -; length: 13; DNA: TGTGCCAGCGTGATACAGGGCCGTTATGGCTACACCTTC; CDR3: CASVIQGRYGYTF
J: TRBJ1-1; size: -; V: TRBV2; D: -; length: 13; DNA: TGTGCCAGCAGTCTTGGCGAGGGAGCTGAAGCTTTCTTT; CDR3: CASSLGEGAEAFF
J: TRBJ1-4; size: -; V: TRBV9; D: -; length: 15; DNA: TGTGCCAGCAGCCCCCGCGGGTTGGCGGTTGAAAAACTGTTTTTT; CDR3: CASSPRGLAVEKLFF
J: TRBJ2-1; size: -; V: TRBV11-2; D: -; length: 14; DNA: TGTGCCAGCAGCTTAGGGACAGAAACAGGTGAGCAGTTCTTC; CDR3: CASSLGTETGEQFF
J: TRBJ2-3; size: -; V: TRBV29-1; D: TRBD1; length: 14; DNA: TGCAGCGTCGGAGACAGGGGTCTCTCAGATACGCAGTATTTT; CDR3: CSVGDRGLSDTQYF
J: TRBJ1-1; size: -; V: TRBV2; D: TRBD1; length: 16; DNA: TGTGCCAGCAGCCGTCTCTCCGGGACAGGATTAACTGAAGCTTTCTTT; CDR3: CASSRLSGTGLTEAFF
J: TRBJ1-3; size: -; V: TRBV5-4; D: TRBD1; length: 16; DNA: TGTGCCAGCAGCGTAGGACAGGGTGGAACTGGAAACACCATATATTTT; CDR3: CASSVGQGGTGNTIYF